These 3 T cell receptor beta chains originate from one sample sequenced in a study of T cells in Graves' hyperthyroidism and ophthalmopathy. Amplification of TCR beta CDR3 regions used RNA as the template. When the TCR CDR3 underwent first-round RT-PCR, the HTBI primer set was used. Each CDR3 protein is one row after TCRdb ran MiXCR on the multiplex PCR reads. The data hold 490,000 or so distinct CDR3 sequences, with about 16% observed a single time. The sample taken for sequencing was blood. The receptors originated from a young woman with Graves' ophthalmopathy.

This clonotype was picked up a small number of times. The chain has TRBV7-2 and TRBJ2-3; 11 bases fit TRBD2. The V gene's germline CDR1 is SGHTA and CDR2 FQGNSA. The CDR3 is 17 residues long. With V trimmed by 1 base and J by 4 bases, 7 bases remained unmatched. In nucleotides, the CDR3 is TGTGCCAGCAGCTTAGTGGGTAGCGGGAGGGCCTCAGATACGCAGTATTTT. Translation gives CASSLVGSGRASDTQYF.

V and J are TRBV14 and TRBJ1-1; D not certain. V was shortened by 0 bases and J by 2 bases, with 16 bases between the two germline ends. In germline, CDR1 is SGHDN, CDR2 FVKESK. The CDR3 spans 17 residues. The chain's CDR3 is CASSQDRTSLTNTEAFF. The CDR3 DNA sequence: TGTGCCAGCAGCCAAGATAGAACTTCCTTGACCAACACTGAAGCTTTCTTT. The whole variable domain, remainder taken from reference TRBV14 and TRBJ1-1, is EAGVTQFPSHSVIEKGQTVTLRCDPISGHDNLYWYRRVMGKEIKFLLHFVKESKQDESGMPNNRFLAERTGGTYSTLKVQPAELEDSGVYFCASSQDRTSLTNTEAFFGQGTRLTVV.

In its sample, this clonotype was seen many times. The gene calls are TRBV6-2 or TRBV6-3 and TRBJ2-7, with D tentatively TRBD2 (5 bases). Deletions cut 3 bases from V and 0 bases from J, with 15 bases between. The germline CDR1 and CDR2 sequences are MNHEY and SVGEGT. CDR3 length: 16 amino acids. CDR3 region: CASSYNPSGYSYEQYF. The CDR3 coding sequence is TGTGCCAGCAGTTATAACCCCTCGGGATACTCCTACGAGCAGTACTTC.